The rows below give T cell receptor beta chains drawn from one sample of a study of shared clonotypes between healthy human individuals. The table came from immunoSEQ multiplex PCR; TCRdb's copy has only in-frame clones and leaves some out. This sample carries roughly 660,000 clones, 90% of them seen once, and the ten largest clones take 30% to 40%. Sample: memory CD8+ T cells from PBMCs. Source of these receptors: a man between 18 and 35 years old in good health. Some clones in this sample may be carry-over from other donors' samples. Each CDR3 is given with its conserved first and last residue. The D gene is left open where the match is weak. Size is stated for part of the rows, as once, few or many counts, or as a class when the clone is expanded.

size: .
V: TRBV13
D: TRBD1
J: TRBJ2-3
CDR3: CASSPGQINTDTQYF
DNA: TGTGCCAGCAGCCCGGGACAGATCAACACAGATACGCAGTATTTT

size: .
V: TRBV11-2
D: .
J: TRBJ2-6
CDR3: CASSLRVSGANVLTF
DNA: TGTGCCAGCAGCTTGAGGGTCTCTGGGGCCAACGTCCTGACTTTC

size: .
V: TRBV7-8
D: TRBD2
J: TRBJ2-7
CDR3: CASREIQAGGYYEQYF
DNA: TGTGCCAGCAGGGAGATCCAAGCGGGAGGGTACTACGAGCAGTACTTC

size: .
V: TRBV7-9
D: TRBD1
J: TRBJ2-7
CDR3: CASSGRGQGPEQYF
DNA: TGTGCCAGCAGCGGAAGGGGACAGGGTCCCGAGCAGTACTTC

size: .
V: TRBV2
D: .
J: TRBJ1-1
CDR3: CASSEAQNTEAFF
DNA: TGTGCCAGCAGTGAAGCTCAGAACACTGAAGCTTTCTTT

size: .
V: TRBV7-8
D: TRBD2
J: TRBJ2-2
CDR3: CASSLQPGLAGVRDTGELFF
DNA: TGTGCCAGCAGCCTTCAACCGGGACTAGCGGGAGTACGGGACACCGGGGAGCTGTTTTTT

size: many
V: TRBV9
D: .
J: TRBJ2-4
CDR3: CASSVGGSRNIQYF
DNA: TGTGCCAGCAGCGTAGGAGGGAGTCGGAACATTCAGTACTTC

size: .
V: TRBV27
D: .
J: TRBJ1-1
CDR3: CASGPTGQLNTEAFF
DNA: TGTGCCAGCGGTCCGACGGGACAATTGAACACTGAAGCTTTCTTT

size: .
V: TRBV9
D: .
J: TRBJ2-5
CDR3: CASSPRGGLQETQYF
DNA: TGTGCCAGCAGCCCTCGGGGTGGACTCCAAGAGACCCAGTACTTC

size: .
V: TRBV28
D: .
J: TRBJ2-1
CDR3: CASTPVGRYNEQFF
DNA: TGTGCCAGCACCCCGGTCGGGCGCTACAATGAGCAGTTCTTC

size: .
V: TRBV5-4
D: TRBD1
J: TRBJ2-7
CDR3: CASSFRGPSYEQYF
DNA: TGTGCCAGCAGCTTCAGGGGGCCCTCCTACGAGCAGTACTTC

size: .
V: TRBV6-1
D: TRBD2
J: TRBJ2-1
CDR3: CASRVAGLVQEQFF
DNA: TGTGCCAGCAGGGTAGCGGGCCTGGTCCAAGAGCAGTTCTTC

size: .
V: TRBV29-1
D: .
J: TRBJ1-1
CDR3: CSVEDSVGRTEAFF
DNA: TGCAGCGTTGAAGACTCGGTCGGTCGGACTGAAGCTTTCTTT

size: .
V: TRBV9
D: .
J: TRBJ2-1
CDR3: CASSVEWAGMDNEQFF
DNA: TGTGCCAGCAGCGTAGAGTGGGCGGGGATGGACAATGAGCAGTTCTTC

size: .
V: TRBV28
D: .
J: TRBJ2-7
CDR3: CASSRPRNEQYF
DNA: TGTGCCAGCTCGAGACCTAGGAACGAGCAGTACTTC

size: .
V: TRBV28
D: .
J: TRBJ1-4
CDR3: CASGLGGFSSEKLFF
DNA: TGTGCCAGTGGTCTTGGGGGTTTCAGCAGTGAAAAACTGTTTTTT

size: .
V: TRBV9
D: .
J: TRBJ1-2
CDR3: CASSGDGGVYGYTF
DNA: TGTGCCAGCAGCGGGGACGGGGGCGTCTATGGCTACACCTTC

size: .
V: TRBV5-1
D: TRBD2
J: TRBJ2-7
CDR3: CASSPGLAGGSSYEQYF
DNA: TGCGCCAGCAGCCCCGGACTAGCGGGAGGTAGCTCCTACGAGCAGTACTTC

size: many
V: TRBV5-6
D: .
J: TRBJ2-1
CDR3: CASSSGGRNEQFF
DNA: TGTGCCAGCAGCTCTGGGGGGCGCAATGAGCAGTTCTTC

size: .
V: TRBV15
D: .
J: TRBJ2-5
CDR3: CATGMSPWGEETQYF
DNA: TGTGCCACCGGGATGTCCCCATGGGGGGAAGAGACCCAGTACTTC

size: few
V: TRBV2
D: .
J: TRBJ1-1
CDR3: CASSDYGRGTEAFF
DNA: TGTGCCAGCAGTGACTACGGCAGGGGCACTGAAGCTTTCTTT

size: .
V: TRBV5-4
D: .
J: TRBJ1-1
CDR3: CASSLVGGNTEAFF
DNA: TGTGCCAGCAGCTTGGTAGGGGGGAACACTGAAGCTTTCTTT

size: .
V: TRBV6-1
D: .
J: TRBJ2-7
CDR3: CASSEVGAGNSYEQYF
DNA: TGTGCCAGCAGTGAAGTAGGGGCAGGCAACTCCTACGAGCAGTACTTC

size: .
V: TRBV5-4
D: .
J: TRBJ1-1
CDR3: CASSLYDRSTEAFF
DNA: TGTGCCAGCAGCTTATATGACAGATCCACTGAAGCTTTCTTT

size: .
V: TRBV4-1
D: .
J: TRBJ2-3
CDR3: CASSQVRSTDTQYF
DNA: TGCGCCAGCAGCCAAGTTCGGAGCACAGATACGCAGTATTTT

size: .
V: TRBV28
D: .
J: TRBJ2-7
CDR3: CASSLERWSRGTLVYEQYF
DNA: TGTGCCAGCAGTTTAGAACGTTGGAGCCGTGGGACACTTGTATACGAGCAGTACTTC

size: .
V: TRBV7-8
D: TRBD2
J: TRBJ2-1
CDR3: CASSLAGGPIDEQFF
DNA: TGTGCCAGCAGCTTAGCGGGAGGGCCGATCGATGAGCAGTTCTTC

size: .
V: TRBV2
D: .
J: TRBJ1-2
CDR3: CASKAAFDKYGYTF
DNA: TGTGCCAGCAAGGCGGCATTCGATAAGTATGGCTACACCTTC

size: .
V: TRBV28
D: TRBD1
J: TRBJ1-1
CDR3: CASSPSPGQGLVGFF
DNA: TGTGCCAGCAGTCCATCCCCGGGACAGGGTCTAGTGGGTTTCTTT

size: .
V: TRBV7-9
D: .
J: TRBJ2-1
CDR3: CASSSRDSFNNEQFF
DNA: TGTGCCAGCAGCTCCCGGGACTCCTTCAACAATGAGCAGTTCTTC

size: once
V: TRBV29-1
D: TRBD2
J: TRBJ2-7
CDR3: CSILTSGSYEQYF
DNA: TGCAGCATCCTGACTAGCGGGAGCTACGAGCAGTACTTC

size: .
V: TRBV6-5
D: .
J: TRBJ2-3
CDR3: CASSYVAAALDTQYF
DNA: TGTGCCAGCAGTTATGTAGCGGCAGCTTTGGATACGCAGTATTTT

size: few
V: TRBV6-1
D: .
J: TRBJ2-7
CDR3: CASSEGLGTIYEQYF
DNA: TGTGCCAGCAGTGAAGGACTGGGAACGATCTACGAGCAGTACTTC

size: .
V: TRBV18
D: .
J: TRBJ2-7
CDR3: CASSSSYEQYF
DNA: TGTGCCAGCTCATCAAGCTACGAGCAGTACTTC

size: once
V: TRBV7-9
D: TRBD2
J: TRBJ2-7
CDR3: CASRSGTSGTYEQYF
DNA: TGTGCCAGCAGGTCCGGGACTAGCGGTACCTACGAGCAGTACTTC

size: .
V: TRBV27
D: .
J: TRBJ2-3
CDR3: CASSTRGATDTQYF
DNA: TGTGCCAGCAGTACACGGGGGGCCACAGATACGCAGTATTTT

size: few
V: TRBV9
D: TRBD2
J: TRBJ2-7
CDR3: CASSVGLAGFTYEQYF
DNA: TGTGCCAGCAGCGTAGGCCTAGCGGGCTTTACCTACGAGCAGTACTTC